This T cell receptor (beta chain) was sequenced during a study of lymphopenia after photon versus proton radiotherapy. Study conclusions and caveats: A bigger post-nadir fall in TCR diversity correlated inversely with survival time in deceased patients. Relative stability marked proton patients; photon patients lost diversity and naive cells. Survival link was tested only in deceased patients; proton benefit remains a possibility. Post-nadir diversity loss with photons came from oligoclonal expansion, particularly CD8+ Temra cells.

Profiling relied on immunoSEQ multiplex PCR, and the TCRdb table lists in-frame clones only, not all of them. The table records tens of thousands of clones, around 87% of them present only once. About this clone itself: Its antigen remains unknown.

V gave up 0 bases and J gave up 0 bases; unmatched junction bases: 0. Germline CDR1 and CDR2: SGHNT and YENEEA. The length of the CDR3 is 15 residues. The origin of this receptor is an elderly man with esophageal cancer. The rearrangement links TRBV11-3 to TRBJ2-3; TRBD1 aligns across 7 bases. The material sequenced was peripheral blood, taken from a patient treated with proton-based radiotherapy. The CDR3 here is CASSLEGQSTDTQYF. In DNA, the CDR3 is TGTGCCAGCAGCTTAGAGGGACAGAGCACAGATACGCAGTATTTT. The full variable domain, rest sourced from reference TRBV11-3 and TRBJ2-3, is EAGVVQSPRYKIIEKKQPVAFWCNPISGHNTLYWYLQNLGQGPELLIRYENEEAVDDSQLPKDRFSAERLKGVDSTLKIQPAELGDSAVYLCASSLEGQSTDTQYFGPGTRLTVL.